The 6 T cell receptor beta chains given below trace back to one sample, sequenced in a study of blood T cell repertoires in COVID-19. Sequenced by immunoSEQ multiplex PCR; TCRdb stores in-frame clones only, minus some. The sample carries 75,000 to 95,000 clones, about 79% recorded once. Material: peripheral blood. All receptors derive from a man aged 60 to 69 with acute or convalescent COVID-19.

This clone was seen just once. The rearrangement joins TRBV10-3 to TRBJ2-3; TRBD1 agrees at 8 bases. The CDR3 is 12 amino acids. Germline CDR1 ENHRY, CDR2 SYGVKD. V was clipped by 10 bases and J by 3 bases; unmatched bases: 3. The CDR3 coding sequence is TGTGCCACTCGACAGGGGACAGATACGCAGTATTTT. Translating it yields CATRQGTDTQYF.

V is TRBV24-1 and J is TRBJ2-2; TRBD2 is a possible D gene (7 bases). The CDR3 spans 17 residues. Deletions cut 2 bases from V and 0 bases from J, with 12 bases between. Per the germline V gene, CDR1 is KGHDR and CDR2 is SFDVKD. The CDR3 sequence: CATSDYGGGTNTGELFF. The CDR3 DNA is TGTGCCACCAGTGATTATGGCGGGGGCACGAACACCGGGGAGCTGTTTTTT.

Points on this clone: The same CDR3 also results from other DNA sequences found in this sample. CDR3 coding DNA: TGTGCCAGCAGGGGACAGGGGCCTTACGAGCAGTACTTC. Protein sequence: CASRGQGPYEQYF. This sequence joins TRBV2 and TRBJ2-7, with TRBD1 matching over 10 bases. The germline V gene encodes CDR1 SNHLY and CDR2 FYNNEI. Trimming took 6 bases from V and 4 from J; bases not matched to a gene: 3. The CDR3 sequence is 13 residues long.

The rearrangement uses TRBV6-4 and TRBJ2-2; the match to TRBD2 covers 14 bases. Germline assignment: CDR1 MRHNA and CDR2 SNTAGT. The CDR3 totals 20 residues. The V and J ends lost 0 bases and 0 bases, in that order; junction bases with no gene match: 6. The CDR3 DNA is TGTGCCAGCAGTGACTCGAGTGGACTAGCGGGGGGATCGAACACCGGGGAGCTGTTTTTT. It encodes CASSDSSGLAGGSNTGELFF.

This clone was found many times. The J gene is TRBJ1-2, the V gene TRBV12-3 or TRBV12-4, with D perhaps matching TRBD1 (6 bases). Trimming cost V 5 bases and J 8 bases, with 15 bases left between them. This CDR3 is 13 amino acids long. CDR3 loop: CASSLGTYGGYTF. The CDR3 DNA follows: TGTGCCAGCAGTCTCGGGACATATGGCGGCTACACCTTC.

This chain links TRBV6-2 or TRBV6-3 with TRBJ2-5; tentative D call: TRBD2 (6 bases). The CDR3 sequence is 16 residues long. The germline V gene encodes CDR1 MNHEY and CDR2 SVGEGT. V lost 5 bases, J lost 5 bases, and 21 bases lay in between. The CDR3 protein is CASSRGGSVGRETQYF. CDR3 DNA sequence: TGTGCCAGCAGTCGCGGAGGGTCCGTCGGACGGGAGACCCAGTACTTC.